The 26 T cell receptor beta chains below all came from one sample that was sequenced in a study of radiotherapy plus CTLA-4 blockade in lung cancer. The protocol was immunoSEQ multiplex PCR, while the TCRdb copy is restricted to in-frame clones and leaves out a portion. The sample includes about 49,000 clones, 70% to 90% of them seen just once. Sequencing was performed on peripheral blood, taken from a patient treated with radiotherapy plus ipilimumab. Receptors originate from a human donor with non-small cell lung cancer whose response to radiotherapy plus ipilimumab could not be evaluated.

The V call is TRBV18, the J call TRBJ2-7; 10 nucleotides match TRBD1. CDR3 length equals 15 residues. V shed 6 bases and J 1 base; nucleotides not matched to a gene: 6. CDR1 is KGHSH, CDR2 LQKENI, per germline. CDR3 residues: CASSQGQGGSYEQYF. In DNA form, the CDR3 reads TGTGCCAGCTCCCAAGGACAGGGGGGGTCCTACGAGCAGTACTTC. The full variable domain, rest sourced from reference TRBV18 and TRBJ2-7, is NAGVMQNPRHLVRRRGQEARLRCSPMKGHSHVYWYRQLPEEGLKFMVYLQKENIIDESGMPKERFSAEFPKEGPSILRIQQVVRGDSAAYFCASSQGQGGSYEQYFGPGTRLTVT.

The chain uses TRBV7-2 and TRBJ1-2, with D unclear. The CDR3 is 12 amino acids. The germline CDR1 and CDR2 sequences are SGHTA and FQGNSA. V shed 4 bases and J shed 6 bases, with 9 bases lying between them. CDR3 DNA sequence: TGTGCCAGCAGCTCAGATATCCATGGCTACACCTTC. Its protein product is CASSSDIHGYTF. Using reference TRBV7-2 and TRBJ1-2 for the parts outside the CDR3, the full variable domain is GAGVSQSPSNKVTEKGKDVELRCDPISGHTALYWYRQSLGQGLEFLIYFQGNSAPDKSGLPSDRFSAERTGGSVSTLTIQRTQQEDSAVYLCASSSDIHGYTFGSGTRLTVV.

The rearrangement uses TRBV30 and TRBJ2-3, with TRBD2 identical over 8 bases. The V gene end was trimmed by 3 bases and the J gene end by 4 bases; junction bases not matched to a gene: 6. The CDR3 is 14 residues long. CDR1 GTSNPN and CDR2 SVGIG come from the germline V gene (reference sequence). The CDR3 region has the DNA TGTGCCTGGAGAGAATCGGGAGGGGCAGATACGCAGTATTTT. As protein: CAWRESGGADTQYF.

The V and J genes are TRBV28 and TRBJ2-2; D might be TRBD2 (5 bases). The CDR3 consists of 14 residues. The ends were cut back, 3 bases at V and 4 bases at J, with 9 bases in the middle. The germline CDR1 and CDR2 sequences are MDHEN and SYDVKM. In nucleotides, the CDR3 is TGTGCCAGCAGTTTGGGGAGCAGCACCGGGGAGCTGTTTTTT. Its protein is CASSLGSSTGELFF.

The rearrangement joins TRBV15 to TRBJ1-1; D possibly corresponds to TRBD1 (6 bases). The CDR3 extends over 16 amino acids. V gave up 5 bases and J gave up 0 bases, with 16 bases separating them. Germline assignment: CDR1 LNHNV and CDR2 YYDKDF (reference sequence). The chain's CDR3 is CATSGARGEVNTEAFF. The CDR3 DNA reads as TGTGCCACCAGCGGGGCCAGGGGCGAGGTGAACACTGAAGCTTTCTTT.

This rearrangement joins TRBV19 to TRBJ2-1; 10 nucleotides align to TRBD1. The CDR3 covers 15 residues. Germline V gene sequence: CDR1 LNHDA, CDR2 SQIVND (reference sequence). J gave up 6 bases and V 5 bases, and 7 bases lay outside the gene matches. The CDR3 sequence: CASSPGTGALNEQFF. As DNA, the CDR3 is TGTGCCAGTAGTCCCGGGACAGGGGCACTCAATGAGCAGTTCTTC.

The chain joins TRBV6-1 to TRBJ2-7, with a tentative D call TRBD1 (5 bases). Trimming left V 5 bases short and J 4 bases short, with 21 bases between. Germline loops: CDR1 MNHNS, CDR2 SASEGT. This CDR3 contains 16 residues. The CDR3: CASSQVVGQGDYEQYF. CDR3 nucleotides: TGTGCCAGCAGTCAAGTAGTTGGGCAGGGTGATTACGAGCAGTACTTC.

This chain connects TRBV4-1 to TRBJ2-3; tentatively, D is TRBD2 (6 bases). There are 16 residues in the CDR3. Trimming cost V 4 bases and J 0 bases, with 14 bases left between them. CDR1 is MGHRA, CDR2 YSYEKL, per germline. CDR3 loop: CASSRAGPPSTDTQYF. In DNA form, the CDR3 reads TGCGCCAGCAGCCGCGCGGGGCCCCCTAGCACAGATACGCAGTATTTT.

This chain connects TRBV28 to TRBJ1-2; D uncertain. The germline gives CDR1 MDHEN, CDR2 SYDVKM. The V end lost 6 bases, the J end lost 3 bases, and 14 bases lay between the germline ends. This CDR3 is 14 amino acids long. The CDR3 nucleotides are TGTGCCAGCAGGAGGGCCTCAAGGGACTATGGCTACACCTTC. This encodes CASRRASRDYGYTF.

The rearrangement joins TRBV11-3 to TRBJ2-7; 9 bases fit TRBD1. Unmatched junction bases numbered 5, after V lost 5 bases and J lost 6 bases. The CDR3 is 13 residues long. Germline values: CDR1 SGHNT, CDR2 YENEEA. The CDR3 is CASSAGQGGEQYF. The CDR3 DNA reads as TGTGCCAGCAGCGCGGGACAGGGAGGCGAGCAGTACTTC.

The chain combines TRBV5-4 with TRBJ2-1, with D tentatively TRBD2 (6 bases). Deletions cut 4 bases from V and 1 base from J, with 18 bases between. The CDR3 is 17 amino acids. From germline, CDR1 is SGHNT and CDR2 YYREEE (reference sequence). In nucleotides, the CDR3 is TGTGCCAGCAGCCCAAGGGGCGGGATAGAATCCTACAATGAGCAGTTCTTC. Protein: CASSPRGGIESYNEQFF. The full variable domain, with the rest looked up from reference TRBV5-4 and TRBJ2-1, is ETGVTQSPTHLIKTRGQQVTLRCSSQSGHNTVSWYQQALGQGPQFIFQYYREEENGRGNFPPRFSGLQFPNYSSELNVNALELDDSALYLCASSPRGGIESYNEQFFGPGTRLTVL.

The chain joins TRBV7-2 to TRBJ2-1; 9 bases are a match to TRBD2. This CDR3 spans 14 amino acids. CDR1 is SGHTA and CDR2 is FQGNSA in the germline V gene. The junction had 7 bases not matched to a gene; V was cut back by 3 bases and J by 10 bases. CDR3 sequence: CASSLGREGGEQFF. The CDR3 DNA is TGTGCCAGCAGCTTGGGGCGGGAGGGCGGCGAGCAGTTCTTC.

J is TRBJ1-5 and V is TRBV2, with D unclear. From germline, CDR1 is SNHLY and CDR2 FYNNEI. Trimming removed 4 bases at V and 0 bases at J, with 10 bases between. The CDR3 length is 15 residues. The CDR3 here is CASSVGLGSNQPQHF. Written as DNA, the CDR3 is TGTGCCAGCAGTGTGGGCTTGGGTAGCAATCAGCCCCAGCATTTT.

The V call is TRBV6-5, the J call TRBJ2-7; 8 bases align to TRBD1. Germline CDR1 MNHEY, CDR2 SVGAGI. With 0 bases clipped from V and 6 bases from J, the junction kept 10 bases outside the gene matches. This CDR3 region has 16 residues. DNA of the CDR3: TGTGCCAGCAGTTACTCGAGGACAGGGAGGATGGGCGAGCAGTACTTC. Translation gives CASSYSRTGRMGEQYF.

The chain uses TRBV6-1 and TRBJ2-5, with D maybe TRBD1 (6 bases). Germline-derived CDR1 and CDR2 are MNHNS and SASEGT. The CDR3 has 14 amino acids. V was trimmed by 3 bases and J by 0 bases, leaving 8 bases between them. The CDR3 nucleotides read TGTGCCAGCAGTGAGGGGGCTTACCAAGAGACCCAGTACTTC. Its translation is CASSEGAYQETQYF.

Regarding this clone: The same CDR3 arises from other DNA sequences in this sample as well. This chain joins TRBV4-3 and TRBJ2-7; 10 bases align to TRBD1. The CDR3 contains 16 residues. Germline CDR1 reads LGHNA; CDR2 reads YSLEER. With V trimmed by 0 bases and J by 3 bases, 5 bases remained unmatched. DNA of the CDR3: TGCGCCAGCAGCCAAGATAGTGGACAGGGGGGCTACGAGCAGTACTTC. It yields the protein CASSQDSGQGGYEQYF.

V is TRBV6-5 and J is TRBJ2-7, with D perhaps TRBD1 (6 bases). The CDR3 extends over 16 amino acids. Trimming cost V 2 bases and J 0 bases, with 14 bases left between them. CDR1 and CDR2 (germline): MNHEY, SVGAGI. CDR3 DNA sequence: TGTGCCAGCAGTTACCTGGACAGCGGACCCTCCTACGAGCAGTACTTC. It yields the protein CASSYLDSGPSYEQYF.

The table lists this clone with a count of one. The chain employs TRBV7-9 and TRBJ1-5, with 8 bases fitting TRBD1. This CDR3 is built from 14 residues. The germline gives CDR1 SEHNR, CDR2 FQNEAQ (reference sequence). With V trimmed by 3 bases and J by 6 bases, 4 bases remained unmatched. DNA for the CDR3: TGTGCCAGCAGCTTCGGACAGGGCACTCAGCCCCAGCATTTT. Translating gives CASSFGQGTQPQHF.

The J gene is TRBJ2-7, the V gene TRBV7-2, with D hard to call. In germline, CDR1 is SGHTA, CDR2 FQGNSA. The CDR3 extends over 15 amino acids. Trimming removed 1 base at V and 2 bases at J, with 12 bases between. For the CDR3, the DNA is TGTGCCAGCAGCTTAGGGCCGCCCCCCACCTACGAGCAGTACTTC. Translating it yields CASSLGPPPTYEQYF.

The chain joins TRBV7-8 to TRBJ2-5; TRBD2 matches 12 bases. This CDR3 is built from 17 residues. V gave up 1 base and J gave up 1 base; unmatched junction bases: 4. Germline loops: CDR1 SGHVS, CDR2 FQNEAQ. CDR3 DNA sequence: TGTGCCAGCAGCTTAGGGGGACTAGCGGGCTCCCAAGAGACCCAGTACTTC. Its translation: CASSLGGLAGSQETQYF.

The chain employs TRBV11-2 and TRBJ2-3, with 10 bases identical to TRBD2. Germline V lookup: CDR1 SGHAT, CDR2 FQNNGV. V lost 5 bases to trimming and J lost 0 bases; unmatched junction nucleotides: 14. The CDR3 sequence is 19 residues long. CDR3 residues: CASSLIRGSGRPSTDTQYF. The CDR3 DNA follows: TGTGCCAGCAGCCTTATACGAGGTAGCGGGAGGCCTAGCACAGATACGCAGTATTTT.

The chain couples TRBV4-3 to TRBJ1-1; 8 bases align to TRBD1. The CDR3 is made up of 13 amino acids. The V gene's germline CDR1 is LGHNA and CDR2 YSLEER. J gave up 5 bases and V 3 bases, and 2 bases lay outside the gene matches. The CDR3 spells CASSQDRDTEAFF. CDR3 coding DNA: TGCGCCAGCAGCCAGGACAGGGATACTGAAGCTTTCTTT.

The chain links TRBV28 to TRBJ2-7, with D perhaps TRBD2 (6 bases). The CDR3 has 17 amino acids. Germline lookup yields CDR1 MDHEN and CDR2 SYDVKM. Trimming took 1 base from V and 5 from J, leaving 21 bases between them. Here the CDR3 DNA reads TGTGCCAGCAGTTTATTTGCGGGGTCGGGGCGGGTAAACGAGCAGTACTTC. Encoded protein: CASSLFAGSGRVNEQYF.

V gene TRBV28 combines with J gene TRBJ2-7; 7 bases map to TRBD1. The length of the CDR3 is 14 residues. V shed 3 bases, J shed 4 bases, and the junction held 6 bases outside the gene matches. Germline lookup yields CDR1 MDHEN and CDR2 SYDVKM. The CDR3 spells CASSFQTGRYEQYF. CDR3 nucleotides: TGTGCCAGCAGTTTCCAGACAGGGCGGTACGAGCAGTACTTC.

The chain is built from TRBV11-2 and TRBJ1-1; the match to TRBD1 covers 12 bases. Germline V gene data show CDR1 as SGHAT and CDR2 as FQNNGV. This CDR3 has 17 residues. Germline trimming cut 3 bases from V and 3 bases from J; bases unmatched to any gene: 8. The CDR3 coding sequence is TGTGCCAGCAGCTTTTGGGACAGGGGGCGCGGGGACACTGAAGCTTTCTTT. Protein product: CASSFWDRGRGDTEAFF.

The chain employs TRBV7-9 and TRBJ2-5, with 8 bases aligning to TRBD2. The J call may be mistaken, given a closer DNA end match to TRBJ2-7. Germline CDR1 reads SEHNR; CDR2 reads FQNEAQ (reference sequence). The CDR3 is 13 residues long. DNA for the CDR3: TGTGCCAGCAGCTTAACTAGCGGCCACGAGCAGTACTTC. Its protein is CASSLTSGHEQYF.